This entry is about one T cell receptor (beta chain). Its cognate antigen is unknown. The sample comes from a study of T cell responses to AZD1222 COVID-19 vaccine. The CDR3 is 12 residues long. V was trimmed by 2 bases and J by 10 bases, leaving 9 bases between them. Sequenced by immunoSEQ multiplex PCR; TCRdb stores in-frame clones only, minus some. This table has around 150,000 clones, under 95% appearing once. Study results and limitations: The sample set comprised mostly white British donors with more females, and clonal diversity was possibly underestimated. Distributed over spike, vaccine-associated CD4 TCRs predominated at 160-218 and 743-854.

This receptor was obtained from an adult who received the AZD1222 COVID-19 vaccine. The sequences come from peripheral blood, collected 28 days after the second AZD1222 dose. This chain connects TRBV12-3 or TRBV12-4 to TRBJ2-1; D gene ambiguous. CDR3 protein: CASSLIGREQFF. The CDR3, as DNA: TGTGCCAGCAGTTTAATTGGAAGGGAGCAGTTCTTC.